These T cell receptor beta chains were read from a single sample in a study of T cell repertoires in cytomegalovirus infection. TCRdb re-derived calls from the reads in MiXCR, one entry per CDR3 protein. Altogether about 160,000 distinct CDR3 sequences are present, about 20% being singletons, with the ten largest covering 20% to 30%. Their antigens remain unidentified. The sequences come from CD8+ T cells from cultured PBMCs, collected from culture after CMV antigen stimulation. The receptors were gathered from a human donor in good health (CMV status not recorded). Some clones in this sample may be carry-over from other donors' samples. CDR3s leave out the opening cysteine and the closing phenylalanine or tryptophan. D genes are given only for firm matches. Some rows mark clone size as missing; the rest say once, few, many or name a class of expanded clone.

j_call d_call v_call clone_size cdr3_aa
TRBJ2-2 . TRBV7-9 many ASSLSVNTGELF
TRBJ2-7 . TRBV6-1 . ASSDLLKRRNYYEQY
TRBJ1-5 TRBD1 TRBV5-8 few ASSLGPGGPQPQH
TRBJ2-5 . TRBV7-2 . ASSLSPVQETQY
TRBJ2-1 . TRBV27 . ASSLSGSSYNEQF
TRBJ2-7 . TRBV2 few AGVVAYEQY
TRBJ2-7 . TRBV9 few ASSAPGSPYEQY
TRBJ1-2 . TRBV7-2 . ATADRGYGYT
TRBJ1-2 . TRBV20-1 . SASAVWDFNYGYT
TRBJ1-5 . TRBV7-9 . ASSLATGYSNQPQH
TRBJ1-2 . TRBV11-1 . ASSRQLRDGVSYGYT
TRBJ1-3 . TRBV6-5 . ASSYSNPGTSSGNTIY
TRBJ1-5 TRBD1 TRBV28 few ASSPQQGTQPQH
TRBJ2-1 . TRBV10-3 many AISESAGYNEQF
TRBJ2-7 TRBD1 TRBV20-1 many SARDRQGPSNEQY
TRBJ1-1 TRBD1 TRBV6-1 few ASSEPDRAIINTEAF
TRBJ2-1 . TRBV4-1 . ASSHEPQTSSYNEQF
TRBJ2-2 . TRBV5-1 . ASSNRDENTGELF
TRBJ2-7 . TRBV19 . ASSILGGSYEQY
TRBJ2-3 TRBD2 TRBV7-2 . ASSLLAGGKRTQY
TRBJ2-5 TRBD1 TRBV7-8 . ASSRPLDRGETQY
TRBJ2-1 TRBD2 TRBV28 . ASRILSGGAGQF
TRBJ1-1 . TRBV6-2/TRBV6-3 few ASSYYYGSAEAF
TRBJ1-5 . TRBV27 . ASSLSLGQPQH
TRBJ1-2 TRBD1 TRBV7-2 . ASSPVPGQSYGYT
TRBJ2-2 . TRBV27 few ASTPNPSDTGELF
TRBJ2-3 TRBD2 TRBV7-2 few ASSLLPRTSELDTQY
TRBJ2-7 TRBD1 TRBV7-2 few ASSSPGQGVYEQY
TRBJ1-2 . TRBV7-2 many ASSLNQGAGGYT
TRBJ2-3 TRBD2 TRBV6-8 . ASSYIAGGQDTQY
TRBJ1-5 . TRBV7-2 few ASSLARGWDQPQH
TRBJ1-5 TRBD1 TRBV4-1 . ASSQEMTGGSQPQH
TRBJ2-5 TRBD1 TRBV7-7 . ASSLLLAGGPQETQY
TRBJ1-1 TRBD1 TRBV7-3 . ASSITGGDTEAF
TRBJ1-1 . TRBV4-1 . ASSHPTGFVNTEAF